The present TCR beta chain was sequenced within a study of breast tumors, draining lymph nodes, adjacent tissues. Points from the study as a whole: Data fit most tumor T cells coming from lymph node, expanding in tumor. Luminal-like breast cancer showed significantly greater tumor-nontumor repertoire similarity than basal-like breast cancer did. Tumors had less TCR diversity than lymph nodes, more than nontumor tissue. That most tumor T cells come from lymph nodes remained unproven.

TCRdb ran MiXCR on the multiplex PCR reads and lists one entry per CDR3 protein. The table lists about 180,000 distinct CDR3 sequences, 33% of them singletons. The table lists this clonotype with many counts. What it binds is not known. Germline CDR1 PRHDT, CDR2 FYEKMQ (reference sequence). V shed 5 bases and J 5 bases; nucleotides not matched to a gene: 8. The CDR3 length is 15 residues. Samples came from axillary lymph nodes draining the breast cancer. The TCR comes from a female donor with breast cancer. Some clones in this sample may be carry-over from other donors' samples. The material sequenced was axillary lymph node tissue. This sequence joins TRBV13 and TRBJ2-3; 9 nucleotides align to TRBD1. CDR3 residues: CASSVRTGVGDTQYF. Written as DNA, the CDR3 is TGTGCCAGCAGCGTCAGGACAGGGGTCGGAGATACGCAGTATTTT.